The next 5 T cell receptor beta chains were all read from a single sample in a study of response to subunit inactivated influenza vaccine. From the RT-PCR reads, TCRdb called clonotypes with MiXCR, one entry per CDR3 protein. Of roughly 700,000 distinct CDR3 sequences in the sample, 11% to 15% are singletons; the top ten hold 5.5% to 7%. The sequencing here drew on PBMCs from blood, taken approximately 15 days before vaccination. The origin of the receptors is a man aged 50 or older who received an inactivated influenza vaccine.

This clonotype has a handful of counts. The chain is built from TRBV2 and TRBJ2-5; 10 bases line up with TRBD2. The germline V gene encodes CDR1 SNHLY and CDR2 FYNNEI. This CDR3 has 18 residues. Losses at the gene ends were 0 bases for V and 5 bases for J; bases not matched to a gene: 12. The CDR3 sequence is CASSEAVRSGGVRETQYF. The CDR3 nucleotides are TGTGCCAGCAGTGAAGCCGTGCGAAGCGGGGGGGTTAGGGAGACCCAGTACTTC.

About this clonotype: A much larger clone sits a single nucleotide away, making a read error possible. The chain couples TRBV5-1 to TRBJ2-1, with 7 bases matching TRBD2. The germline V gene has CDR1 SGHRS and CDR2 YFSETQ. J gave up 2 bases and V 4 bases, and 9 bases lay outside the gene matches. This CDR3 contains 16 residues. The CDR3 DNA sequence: TGCGCCAGCAGCGTGGATACGGGAGGAGCCTACAATGAGCAGTTCTTC. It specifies CASSVDTGGAYNEQFF.

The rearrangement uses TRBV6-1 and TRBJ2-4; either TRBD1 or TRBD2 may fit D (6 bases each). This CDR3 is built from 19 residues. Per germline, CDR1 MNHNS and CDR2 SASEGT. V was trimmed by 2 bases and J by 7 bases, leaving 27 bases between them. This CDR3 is CASSEMGGRYGRNVNIQYF. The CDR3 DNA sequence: TGTGCCAGCAGTGAAATGGGGGGCCGGTATGGGAGAAATGTGAACATTCAGTACTTC.

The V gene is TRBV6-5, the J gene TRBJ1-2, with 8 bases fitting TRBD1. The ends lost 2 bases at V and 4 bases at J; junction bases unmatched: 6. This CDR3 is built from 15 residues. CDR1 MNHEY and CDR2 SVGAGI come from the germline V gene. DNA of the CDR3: TGTGCCAGCAGTTACACGACAGGGGCTGGCTATGGCTACACCTTC. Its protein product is CASSYTTGAGYGYTF.

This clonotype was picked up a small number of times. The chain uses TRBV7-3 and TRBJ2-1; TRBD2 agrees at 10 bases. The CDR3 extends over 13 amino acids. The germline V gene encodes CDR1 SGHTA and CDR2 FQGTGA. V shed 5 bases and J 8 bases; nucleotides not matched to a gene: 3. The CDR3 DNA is TGTGCCAGCAGCAGGACTAGCGGCCATGAGCAGTTCTTC. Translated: CASSRTSGHEQFF.